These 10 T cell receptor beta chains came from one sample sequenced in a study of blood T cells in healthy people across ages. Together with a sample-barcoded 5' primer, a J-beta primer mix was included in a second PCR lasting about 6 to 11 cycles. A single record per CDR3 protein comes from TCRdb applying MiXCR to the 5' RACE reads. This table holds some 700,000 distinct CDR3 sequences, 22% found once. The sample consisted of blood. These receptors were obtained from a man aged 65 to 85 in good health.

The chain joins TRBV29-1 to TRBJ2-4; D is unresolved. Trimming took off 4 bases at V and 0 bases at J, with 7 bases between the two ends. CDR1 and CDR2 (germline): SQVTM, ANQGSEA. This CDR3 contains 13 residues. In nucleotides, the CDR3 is TGCAGCGTTGGGGTCGCAGCCAAAAACATTCAGTACTTC. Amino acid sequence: CSVGVAAKNIQYF.

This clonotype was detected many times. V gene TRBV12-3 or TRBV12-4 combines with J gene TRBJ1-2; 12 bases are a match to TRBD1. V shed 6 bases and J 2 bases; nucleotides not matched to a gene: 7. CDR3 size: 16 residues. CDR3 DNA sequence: TGTGCCAGCAGGCCAAGGGGGACAGGGGGCAACTATGGCTACACCTTC. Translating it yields CASRPRGTGGNYGYTF.

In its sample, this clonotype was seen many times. The CDR3 region has the DNA TGTGCCAGCTCACCGCAGGGTACGTCCAAAAACATTCAGTACTTC. Translated, it gives CASSPQGTSKNIQYF. The rearrangement uses TRBV18 and TRBJ2-4, with D possibly being TRBD1 (5 bases). Germline V CDR1 and CDR2: KGHSH, LQKENI. V shed 3 bases and J shed 2 bases, with 11 bases lying between them. The CDR3 runs 15 residues.

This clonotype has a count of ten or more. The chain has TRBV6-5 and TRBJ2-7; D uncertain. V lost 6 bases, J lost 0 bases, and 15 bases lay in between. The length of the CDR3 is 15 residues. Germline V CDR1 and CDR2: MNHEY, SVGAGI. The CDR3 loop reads CASSRDYSLSYEQYF. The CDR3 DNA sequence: TGTGCCAGCAGCCGAGATTATTCCCTCTCCTACGAGCAGTACTTC.

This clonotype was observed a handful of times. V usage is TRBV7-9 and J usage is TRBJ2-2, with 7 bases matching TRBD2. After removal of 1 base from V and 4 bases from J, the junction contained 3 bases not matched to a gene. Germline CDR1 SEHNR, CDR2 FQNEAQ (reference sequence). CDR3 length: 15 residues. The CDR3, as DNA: TGTGCCAGCAGCTTAGGAAGCGGGATCACCGGGGAGCTGTTTTTT. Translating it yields CASSLGSGITGELFF.

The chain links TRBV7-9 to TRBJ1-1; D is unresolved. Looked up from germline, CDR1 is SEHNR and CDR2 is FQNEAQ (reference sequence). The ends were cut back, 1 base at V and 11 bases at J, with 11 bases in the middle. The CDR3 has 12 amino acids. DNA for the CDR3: TGTGCCAGCAGCTTAGAAAACTTGAATGCTTTCTTT. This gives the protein CASSLENLNAFF.

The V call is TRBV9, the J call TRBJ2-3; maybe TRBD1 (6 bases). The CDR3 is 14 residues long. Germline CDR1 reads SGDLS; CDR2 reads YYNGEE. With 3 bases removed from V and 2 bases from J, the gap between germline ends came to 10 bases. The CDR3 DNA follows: TGTGCCAGCAGCGAGGGGACATTCACAGATACGCAGTATTTT. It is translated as CASSEGTFTDTQYF.

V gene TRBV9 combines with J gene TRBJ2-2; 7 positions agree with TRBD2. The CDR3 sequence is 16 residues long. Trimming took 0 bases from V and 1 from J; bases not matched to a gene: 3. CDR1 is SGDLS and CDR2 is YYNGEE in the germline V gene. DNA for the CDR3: TGTGCCAGCAGCGTAGTTCCTAGCGGGAACACCGGGGAGCTGTTTTTT. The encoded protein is CASSVVPSGNTGELFF.

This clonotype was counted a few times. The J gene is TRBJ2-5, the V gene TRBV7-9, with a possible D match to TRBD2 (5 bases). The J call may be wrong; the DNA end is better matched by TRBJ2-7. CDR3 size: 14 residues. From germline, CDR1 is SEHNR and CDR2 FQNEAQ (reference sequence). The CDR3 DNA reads TGTGCCAGCACCCTAGGTGGGGTTGCGGGCGAGCAGTACTTC. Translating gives CASTLGGVAGEQYF.

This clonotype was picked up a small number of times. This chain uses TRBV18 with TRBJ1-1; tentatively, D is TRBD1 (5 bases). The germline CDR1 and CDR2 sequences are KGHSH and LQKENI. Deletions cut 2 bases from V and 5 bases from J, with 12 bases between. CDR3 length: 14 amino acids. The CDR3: CASSPAGHRTEAFF. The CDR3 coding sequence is TGTGCCAGCTCACCAGCAGGACACAGGACTGAAGCTTTCTTT.